A single sample is the source of the 2 T cell receptor beta chains below, sequenced in a study of cytomegalovirus exposure and HLA in healthy donors (dated by TCRdb to 2017 to 2019). The method was the immunoSEQ multiplex PCR assay. For the multiplex PCR, a mixture combining 60 forward primers for TCR Vbeta segments and 13 reverse primers for TCR Jbeta segments was used. TCRdb limited this immuneACCESS table to in-frame rearrangements with V and J called. A share of clones is missing; checked studies link under half to unresolved V genes, and the rest is unexplained. The sample table contains about 90,000 clones; only one count was recorded for roughly 70% of them. The ten largest clones capture around 20% of the sample. Input material: PBMCs. The source is a man aged 30 to 45 in good health and CMV-seropositive.

The V gene is TRBV25-1, the J gene TRBJ1-1; D is undetermined. This CDR3 has 13 amino acids. V was pared by 0 bases and J by 7 bases, with 9 bases between. Germline V gene data show CDR1 as MGHDK and CDR2 as SYGVNS. Here the CDR3 DNA reads TGTGCCAGCAGTGAATATAGCGCAGGTGAAGCTTTCTTT. Translation gives CASSEYSAGEAFF.

The sample holds many counts of this clone. The rearrangement joins TRBV9 to TRBJ1-5; 7 nucleotides agree with TRBD1. The CDR3 is 14 residues long. From germline, CDR1 is SGDLS and CDR2 YYNGEE. With V trimmed by 4 bases and J by 3 bases, 4 bases remained unmatched. The CDR3 protein is CASSHGTDNQPQHF. The CDR3, as DNA: TGTGCCAGCAGCCACGGGACAGACAATCAGCCCCAGCATTTT.